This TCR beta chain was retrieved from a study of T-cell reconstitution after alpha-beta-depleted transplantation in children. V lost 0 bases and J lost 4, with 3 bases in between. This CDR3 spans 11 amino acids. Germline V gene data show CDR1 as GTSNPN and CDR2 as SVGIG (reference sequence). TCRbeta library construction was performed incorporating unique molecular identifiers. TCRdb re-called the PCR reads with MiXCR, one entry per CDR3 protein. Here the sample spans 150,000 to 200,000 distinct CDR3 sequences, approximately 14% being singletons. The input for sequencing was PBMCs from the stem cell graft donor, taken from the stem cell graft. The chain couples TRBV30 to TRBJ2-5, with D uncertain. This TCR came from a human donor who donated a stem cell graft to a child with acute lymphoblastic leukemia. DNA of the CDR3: TGTGCCTGGAGTGTAGGAGAGACCCAGTACTTC. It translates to CAWSVGETQYF.